This TCR beta chain was observed in a study of early T cells in non-severe SARS-CoV-2 infection. TCRdb ran MiXCR on the 5' RACE reads and lists one entry per CDR3 protein. In the table there are approximately 89,000 distinct CDR3 sequences, over 12% of which are singletons. This clonotype was counted many times. Sample: whole blood. This TCR derives from an adult who was a healthcare worker with PCR-confirmed SARS-CoV-2 infection or an uninfected control (not recorded which).

The CDR3, as DNA: TGTGCCAGCAGCTCCGTGACAGGGTCCTATGGCTACACCTTC. It specifies CASSSVTGSYGYTF. The chain recombines TRBV11-2 with TRBJ1-2, with 7 bases fitting TRBD1. The CDR3 has 14 amino acids. Germline CDR1 reads SGHAT; CDR2 reads FQNNGV. Trimming cost V 4 bases and J 4 bases; bases outside gene matches: 6.